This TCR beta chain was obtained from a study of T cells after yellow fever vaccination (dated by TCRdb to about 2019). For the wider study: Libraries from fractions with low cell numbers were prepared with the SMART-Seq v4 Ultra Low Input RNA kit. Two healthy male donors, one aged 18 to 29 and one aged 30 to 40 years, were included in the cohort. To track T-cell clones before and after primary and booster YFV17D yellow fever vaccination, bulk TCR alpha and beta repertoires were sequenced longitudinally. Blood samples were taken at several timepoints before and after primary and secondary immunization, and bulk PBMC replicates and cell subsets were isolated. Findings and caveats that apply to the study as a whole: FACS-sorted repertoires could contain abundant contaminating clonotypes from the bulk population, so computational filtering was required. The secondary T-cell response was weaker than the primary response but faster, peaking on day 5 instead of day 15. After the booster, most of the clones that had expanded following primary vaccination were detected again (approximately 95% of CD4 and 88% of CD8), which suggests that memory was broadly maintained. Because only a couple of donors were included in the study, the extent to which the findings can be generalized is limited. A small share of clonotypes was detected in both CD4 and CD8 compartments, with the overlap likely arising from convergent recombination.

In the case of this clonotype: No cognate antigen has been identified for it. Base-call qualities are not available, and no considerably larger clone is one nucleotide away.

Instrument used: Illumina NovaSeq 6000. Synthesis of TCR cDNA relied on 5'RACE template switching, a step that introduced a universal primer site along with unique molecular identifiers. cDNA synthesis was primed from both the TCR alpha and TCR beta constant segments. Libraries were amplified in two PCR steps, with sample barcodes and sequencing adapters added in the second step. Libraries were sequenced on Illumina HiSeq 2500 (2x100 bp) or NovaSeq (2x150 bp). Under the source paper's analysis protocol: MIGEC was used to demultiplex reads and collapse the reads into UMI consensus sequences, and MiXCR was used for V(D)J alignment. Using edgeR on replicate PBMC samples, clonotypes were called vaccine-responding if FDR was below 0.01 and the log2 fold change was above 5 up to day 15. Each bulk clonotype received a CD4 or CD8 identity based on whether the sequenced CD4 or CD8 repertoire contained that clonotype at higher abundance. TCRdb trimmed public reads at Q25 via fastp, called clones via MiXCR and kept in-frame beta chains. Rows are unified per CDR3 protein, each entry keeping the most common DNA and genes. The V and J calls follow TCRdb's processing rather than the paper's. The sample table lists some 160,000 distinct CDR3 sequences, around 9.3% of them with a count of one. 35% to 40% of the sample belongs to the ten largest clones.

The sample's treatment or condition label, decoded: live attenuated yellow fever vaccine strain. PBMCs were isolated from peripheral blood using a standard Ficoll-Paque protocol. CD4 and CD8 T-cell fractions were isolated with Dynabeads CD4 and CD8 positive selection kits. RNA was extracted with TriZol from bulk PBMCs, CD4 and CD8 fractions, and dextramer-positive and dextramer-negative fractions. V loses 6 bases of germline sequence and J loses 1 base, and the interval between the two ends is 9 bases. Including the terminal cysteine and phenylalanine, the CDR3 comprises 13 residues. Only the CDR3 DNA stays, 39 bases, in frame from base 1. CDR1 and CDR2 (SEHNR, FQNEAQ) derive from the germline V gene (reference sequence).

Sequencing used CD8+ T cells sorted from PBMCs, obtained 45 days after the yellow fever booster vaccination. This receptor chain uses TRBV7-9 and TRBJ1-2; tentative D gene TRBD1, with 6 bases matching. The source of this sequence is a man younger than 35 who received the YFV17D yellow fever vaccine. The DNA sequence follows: TGTGCCAGCAGAGAGGGGGTTAACTATGGCTACACCTTC. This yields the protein CASREGVNYGYTF.